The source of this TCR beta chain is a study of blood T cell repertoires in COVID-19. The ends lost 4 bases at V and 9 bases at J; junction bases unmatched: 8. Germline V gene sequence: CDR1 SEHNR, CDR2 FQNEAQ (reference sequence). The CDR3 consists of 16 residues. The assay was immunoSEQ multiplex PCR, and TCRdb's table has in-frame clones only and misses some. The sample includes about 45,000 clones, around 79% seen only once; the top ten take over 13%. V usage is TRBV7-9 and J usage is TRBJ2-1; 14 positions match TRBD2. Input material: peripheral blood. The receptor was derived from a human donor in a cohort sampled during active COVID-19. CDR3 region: CASSSPGLAGVSEQFF. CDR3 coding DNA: TGTGCCAGCAGCTCACCGGGACTAGCGGGAGTTAGTGAGCAGTTCTTC.